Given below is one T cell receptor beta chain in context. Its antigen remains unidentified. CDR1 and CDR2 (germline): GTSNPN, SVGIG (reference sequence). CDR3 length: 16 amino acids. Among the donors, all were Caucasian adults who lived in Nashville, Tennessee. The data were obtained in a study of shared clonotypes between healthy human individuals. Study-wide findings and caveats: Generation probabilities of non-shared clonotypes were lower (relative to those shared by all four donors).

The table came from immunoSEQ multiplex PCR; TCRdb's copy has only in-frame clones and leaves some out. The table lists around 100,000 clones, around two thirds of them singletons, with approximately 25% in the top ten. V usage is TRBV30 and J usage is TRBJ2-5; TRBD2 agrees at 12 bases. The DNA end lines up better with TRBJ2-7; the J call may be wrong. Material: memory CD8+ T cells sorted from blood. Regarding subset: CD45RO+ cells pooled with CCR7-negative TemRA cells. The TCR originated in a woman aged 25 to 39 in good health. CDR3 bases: TGTGCCTGGAGTGGACTAGCGGGAGAAAAGACCTACGAGCAGTACTTC. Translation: CAWSGLAGEKTYEQYF.